These T cell receptor beta chains were read from a single sample in a study of cytomegalovirus exposure and HLA in healthy donors. Sequenced by immunoSEQ multiplex PCR; TCRdb stores in-frame clones only, minus some. The sample gives fewer than 200,000 clones, approximately 80% of which show up once; 4.3% is in the top ten. Sequenced sample: PBMCs. Source of these receptors: a man aged 35-49 years in good health and CMV-seronegative. The CDR3 runs from the conserved cysteine through the conserved F or W. The D gene is left open where the match is weak. The size entry is marked missing in some rows and otherwise reads once, few, many or a size class.

d_call	j_call	clone_size	v_call	cdr3_aa	cdr3_nt
TRBD2	TRBJ2-1	-	TRBV11-2	CASSFSGLAGVVWNEQFF	TGTGCCAGCAGCTTCTCGGGACTAGCGGGGGTAGTTTGGAATGAGCAGTTCTTC
-	TRBJ1-2	-	TRBV19	CASRQTNYGYTF	TGTGCCAGTAGACAGACCAACTATGGCTACACCTTC
-	TRBJ1-2	-	TRBV4-1	CASSQGPARSGYTF	TGCGCCAGCAGCCAAGGTCCAGCGAGGAGCGGCTACACCTTC
-	TRBJ1-1	-	TRBV7-8	CASSLEQQWSNTEAFF	TGTGCCAGCAGCCTAGAACAACAGTGGTCGAACACTGAAGCTTTCTTT
TRBD1	TRBJ2-7	-	TRBV29-1	CSVRTGRGQYF	TGCAGCGTTCGGACAGGGCGGGGGCAGTACTTC
-	TRBJ2-3	-	TRBV20-1	CSALTDTQYF	TGCAGTGCCCTCACAGATACGCAGTATTTT
-	TRBJ1-6	-	TRBV5-1	CASSLSGDTYNSPLHF	TGCGCCAGCAGCTTGTCAGGGGACACCTATAATTCACCCCTCCACTTT
TRBD1	TRBJ1-1	-	TRBV7-3	CASSFQGARNTEAFF	TGTGCCAGCAGCTTTCAGGGGGCCAGGAACACTGAAGCTTTCTTT
-	TRBJ1-2	-	TRBV19	CASSPGDYGYTF	TGTGCCAGTAGTCCAGGGGACTATGGCTACACCTTC
TRBD2	TRBJ2-3	few	TRBV5-4	CASRRTSGGEVDTQYF	TGTGCCAGCAGACGGACTAGCGGGGGTGAGGTGGATACGCAGTATTTT
TRBD2	TRBJ2-5	-	TRBV5-4	CASSLRRGVSEETQYF	TGTGCCAGCAGCTTGCGGCGGGGGGTTTCTGAAGAGACCCAGTACTTC
TRBD1	TRBJ2-7	-	TRBV27	CASSAIPGTGGEQYF	TGTGCCAGCAGTGCTATTCCCGGGACAGGGGGCGAGCAGTACTTC
TRBD2	TRBJ2-1	-	TRBV19	CASKTGGLHYNEQFF	TGTGCCAGTAAAACGGGGGGACTACACTACAATGAGCAGTTCTTC
-	TRBJ2-1	-	TRBV6-4	CASSAGTNNEQFF	TGTGCCAGCAGTGCCGGGACAAACAATGAGCAGTTCTTC
TRBD1	TRBJ2-3	-	TRBV5-4	CASSLTGGVPDTQYF	TGTGCCAGCAGCTTGACAGGGGGCGTCCCAGATACGCAGTATTTT
-	TRBJ1-2	-	TRBV6-5	CASNGRSGGYTF	TGTGCCAGCAACGGCAGATCGGGTGGCTACACCTTC
-	TRBJ1-1	-	TRBV6-1	CASSESSEAFF	TGTGCCAGCAGTGAATCTTCTGAAGCTTTCTTT
-	TRBJ1-2	-	TRBV5-1	CASSLEGDGYTF	TGCGCCAGCAGCTTGGAGGGGGATGGCTACACCTTC
TRBD1	TRBJ1-5	-	TRBV30	CAWSVPGRGRGQPQHF	TGTGCCTGGAGTGTACCTGGCAGGGGGCGAGGTCAGCCCCAGCATTTT
-	TRBJ1-1	-	TRBV7-6	CASSSGVNTEAFF	TGTGCCAGCAGTTCGGGAGTGAACACTGAAGCTTTCTTT
-	TRBJ2-7	-	TRBV6-5	CASSPGVPYEQYF	TGTGCCAGCAGCCCAGGGGTTCCCTACGAGCAGTACTTC
TRBD2	TRBJ2-7	few	TRBV7-2	CASSLESSGYEQYF	TGTGCCAGCAGCTTAGAGTCTAGCGGCTACGAGCAGTACTTC
-	TRBJ1-2	-	TRBV19	CASILSGNANYGYTF	TGTGCCAGTATCCTATCAGGAAATGCTAACTATGGCTACACCTTC
-	TRBJ1-4	-	TRBV4-3	CASSQDYESEEKLFF	TGCGCCAGCAGCCAAGACTACGAGAGTGAAGAAAAACTGTTTTTT
-	TRBJ1-6	once	TRBV13	CASSLFQGGNSPLHF	TGTGCCAGCAGCTTATTCCAGGGAGGTAATTCACCCCTCCACTTT
-	TRBJ1-3	-	TRBV2	CASSMGAISGNTIYF	TGTGCCAGCAGTATGGGGGCGATCTCTGGAAACACCATATATTTT
TRBD1	TRBJ2-2	once	TRBV28	CASSPGTGKGGELFF	TGTGCCAGCAGCCCCGGGACAGGGAAGGGGGGGGAGCTGTTTTTT
-	TRBJ1-4	-	TRBV5-1	CASKQASTNEKLFF	TGCGCCAGCAAGCAGGCTTCAACTAATGAAAAACTGTTTTTT
TRBD1	TRBJ2-7	-	TRBV27	CASRIPGQGSYEQYF	TGTGCCAGCAGGATCCCGGGACAGGGCTCTTACGAGCAGTACTTC
-	TRBJ2-1	-	TRBV7-3	CASSLGMGKGNEQFF	TGTGCCAGCAGCTTGGGCATGGGAAAGGGGAATGAGCAGTTCTTC
TRBD2	TRBJ2-2	-	TRBV4-3	CASSQVASGNTGELFF	TGCGCCAGCAGCCAAGTTGCTAGCGGGAACACCGGGGAGCTGTTTTTT
TRBD1	TRBJ2-7	-	TRBV5-4	CASSRRGTGFIYEQYF	TGTGCCAGCAGCCGCCGGGGGACAGGGTTCATCTACGAGCAGTACTTC
TRBD2	TRBJ2-5	-	TRBV7-9	CASSRGSQETQYF	TGTGCCAGCAGCCGCGGGAGTCAGGAGACCCAGTACTTC
-	TRBJ2-7	-	TRBV27	CASSTQGCEQYF	TGTGCCAGCAGTACACAGGGATGTGAGCAGTACTTC
-	TRBJ1-2	-	TRBV5-6	CASSLAAGLEPYGYTF	TGTGCCAGCAGCTTGGCCGCAGGGCTGGAACCCTATGGCTACACCTTC
-	TRBJ1-2	-	TRBV11-1	CASSNHEQGPYGYTF	TGTGCCAGCAGTAATCATGAGCAGGGGCCCTATGGCTACACCTTC
TRBD1	TRBJ2-7	-	TRBV7-9	CASIPGQGNEQYF	TGTGCCAGCATCCCGGGACAGGGTAACGAGCAGTACTTC
-	TRBJ1-1	-	TRBV4-1	CASSQESRTRGAFF	TGCGCCAGCAGCCAAGAGTCGCGGACGCGGGGAGCTTTCTTT
TRBD2	TRBJ2-1	once	TRBV5-1	CASSPTASGHNEQFF	TGCGCCAGCTCCCCGACGGCTAGCGGACACAATGAGCAGTTCTTC
-	TRBJ1-1	-	TRBV7-9	CASSGSGQTSEAFF	TGTGCCAGCAGCGGGAGTGGACAGACTTCTGAAGCTTTCTTT